This T cell receptor beta chain was found in a study of blood T cell repertoires in COVID-19. Here immunoSEQ multiplex PCR was the method, and the copy in TCRdb shows in-frame clones only, minus some. This sample has 490,000 or so clones, with approximately 86% found just once. This CDR3 comprises 14 residues. Germline V lookup: CDR1 LNHDA, CDR2 SQIVND (reference sequence). V shed 3 bases and J shed 3 bases, with 12 bases lying between them. Sequenced material: PBMCs or T cells enriched from blood (not recorded which). The clonotype was recovered from a woman aged 55-69 years who had recovered from COVID-19. The genes are TRBV19 and TRBJ2-7, with D possibly matching TRBD2 (7 bases). CDR3 amino acids: CASSIGGGGYEQYF. The CDR3, as DNA: TGTGCCAGTAGTATCGGGGGAGGGGGCTACGAGCAGTACTTC.